These 5 T cell receptor beta chains originate from one sample sequenced in a study of PD-1 blockade in classical Hodgkin lymphoma. Each patient experienced a relapse that followed autologous stem cell transplantation, and brentuximab vedotin exposure varied. The repertoire was sequenced with immunoSEQ multiplex PCR; TCRdb's copy has only in-frame clones and lacks some. The sample contains some 13,000 clones, roughly 76% of which appear only once. The sample here was peripheral blood mononuclear cells (PBMCs), taken at baseline. Receptor source: a human donor with classical Hodgkin lymphoma.

This clone appeared a few times. The chain combines TRBV28 with TRBJ1-3; no reliable D call. Germline CDR1 and CDR2: MDHEN and SYDVKM. This CDR3 has 16 residues. Trimming pared 5 bases from V and 0 bases from J, leaving 14 bases between. This CDR3 is CASSPSRGYSGNTIYF. DNA of the CDR3: TGTGCCAGCAGTCCAAGCCGGGGATACTCTGGAAACACCATATATTTT.

This clone appeared a few times. The V call is TRBV7-3, the J call TRBJ2-2; perhaps D is TRBD1 or TRBD2 (5 bases each). This CDR3 has 15 residues. The V end lost 2 bases, the J end lost 4 bases, and 11 bases lay between the germline ends. Germline values: CDR1 SGHTA, CDR2 FQGTGA. The CDR3 is CASSLQGPGTGELFF. CDR3 sequence (DNA): TGTGCCAGCAGCTTACAGGGACCGGGCACCGGGGAGCTGTTTTTT.

The chain couples TRBV6-4 to TRBJ2-2; no clear D. The length of the CDR3 is 14 residues. Trimming cost V 4 bases and J 4 bases, with 10 bases left between them. Germline CDR1 and CDR2: MRHNA and SNTAGT. The CDR3 spells CASSVLTGTGELFF. The CDR3 coding sequence is TGTGCCAGCAGTGTATTAACGGGCACCGGGGAGCTGTTTTTT.

The genes are TRBV10-3 and TRBJ1-1; maybe TRBD1 (6 bases). Trimming pared 6 bases from V and 5 bases from J, leaving 16 bases between. The CDR3 consists of 14 residues. Germline CDR1 reads ENHRY; CDR2 reads SYGVKD. CDR3 amino acids: CAISVGAPKTEAFF. CDR3 DNA sequence: TGTGCCATCAGCGTGGGGGCGCCGAAGACTGAAGCTTTCTTT.

This clone was found a few times. The rearrangement joins TRBV7-2 to TRBJ1-3; 7 bases are shared with TRBD1. In germline, CDR1 is SGHTA, CDR2 FQGNSA. Trimming cost V 0 bases and J 3 bases; bases outside gene matches: 17. The CDR3 consists of 20 residues. CDR3: CASSLAGGPGGRGLGNTIYF. The CDR3, as DNA: TGTGCCAGCAGCTTAGCGGGGGGCCCAGGGGGTCGGGGCCTTGGAAACACCATATATTTT.